Each of the 21 T cell receptor beta chains below was sequenced from the same sample in a study of blood T cell repertoires in COVID-19. TCRdb's table, derived via immunoSEQ multiplex PCR, lists solely in-frame clones and lacks some. The sample holds 250,000 to 400,000 clones, about nine tenths seen once. Sequencing was performed on peripheral blood. The receptor set was obtained from a man aged 50 to 60 with active or convalescent COVID-19.

The CDR3 protein is CASSLTSGSSNEQFF. The CDR3 coding sequence is TGCGCCAGCAGCTTAACTAGCGGGAGCTCTAATGAGCAGTTCTTC. The chain has TRBV5-1 and TRBJ2-1; 11 bases align to TRBD2. Trimming cost V 2 bases and J 7 bases; bases outside gene matches: 5. Germline-derived CDR1 and CDR2 are SGHRS and YFSETQ. The CDR3 sequence is 15 residues long.

This clone occurred once. The chain is built from TRBV28 and TRBJ1-2; a possible D gene is TRBD1 (5 bases). The germline V and J ends were trimmed by 3 bases and 4 bases, with 15 bases remaining between them. The CDR3 covers 15 residues. Germline assignment: CDR1 MDHEN and CDR2 SYDVKM. The CDR3 DNA follows: TGTGCCAGCAGTTTTCCCACAGGAGGGACCTATGGCTACACCTTC. Translating gives CASSFPTGGTYGYTF.

In its sample, this clone was seen once. The chain has TRBV18 and TRBJ2-2; D gene unclear. CDR1 and CDR2 from the germline V gene are KGHSH and LQKENI. This CDR3 has 13 residues. With 3 bases removed from V and 3 bases from J, the gap between germline ends came to 5 bases. The CDR3 coding sequence is TGTGCCAGCTCACCCCTTCACACCGGGGAGCTGTTTTTT. Encoded protein: CASSPLHTGELFF. The full variable domain, completed using reference TRBV18 and TRBJ2-2, is NAGVMQNPRHLVRRRGQEARLRCSPMKGHSHVYWYRQLPEEGLKFMVYLQKENIIDESGMPKERFSAEFPKEGPSILRIQQVVRGDSAAYFCASSPLHTGELFFGEGSRLTVL.

This clone has just a few counts. The CDR3 region is CASRTRQGIWAIYF. CDR3 DNA: TGTGCCAGCAGGACTCGACAGGGGATATGGGCCATATATTTT. The gene calls are TRBV6-5 and TRBJ1-3; TRBD1 matches 8 bases. The CDR3 contains 14 residues. The germline V gene encodes CDR1 MNHEY and CDR2 SVGAGI. With V trimmed by 6 bases and J by 11 bases, 12 bases remained unmatched.

This chain uses TRBV5-1 with TRBJ1-4; the match to TRBD1 covers 8 bases. V lost 4 bases to trimming and J lost 7 bases; unmatched junction nucleotides: 9. Per germline, CDR1 SGHRS and CDR2 YFSETQ. There are 15 residues in the CDR3. The CDR3: CASSLLQGGGEKLFF. DNA of the CDR3: TGCGCCAGCAGCCTGCTACAGGGGGGAGGTGAAAAACTGTTTTTT.

The J gene is TRBJ2-7, the V gene TRBV2; a possible D gene is TRBD2 (5 bases). The CDR3 totals 13 residues. Germline V CDR1 and CDR2: SNHLY, FYNNEI. V was shortened by 6 bases and J by 6 bases, with 15 bases between the two germline ends. The CDR3 nucleotides read TGTGCCAGCAGACTGCCGGCCGGGATCGAGCAGTACTTC. It yields the protein CASRLPAGIEQYF.

This chain uses TRBV28 with TRBJ1-5; weak D call: TRBD1 (5 bases). CDR1 is MDHEN and CDR2 is SYDVKM in the germline V gene. The CDR3 runs to 15 residues. Deletions cut 5 bases from V and 2 bases from J, with 13 bases between. The CDR3 coding sequence is TGTGCCAGCAGTCCCTTGGGAGGGGGCAATCAGCCCCAGCATTTT. This encodes CASSPLGGGNQPQHF.

The rearrangement links TRBV7-2 to TRBJ1-5, with 7 positions matching TRBD1. This CDR3 is built from 15 residues. Germline lookup yields CDR1 SGHTA and CDR2 FQGNSA. Germline trimming cut 6 bases from V and 3 bases from J; bases unmatched to any gene: 8. The CDR3 DNA follows: TGTGCCAGCAGATATACAGGGGCCGTCAATCAGCCCCAGCATTTT. It translates to CASRYTGAVNQPQHF.

This clone was found once. The chain is built from TRBV10-3 and TRBJ2-3; no definite D call. V lost 7 bases to trimming and J lost 2 bases, with 10 bases between them. Germline CDR1 ENHRY, CDR2 SYGVKD. The CDR3 is 13 residues long. The CDR3 sequence: CAITSGYTDTQYF. DNA of the CDR3: TGTGCCATCACCTCGGGTTACACAGATACGCAGTATTTT.

J is TRBJ1-2 and V is TRBV27, with D unclear. Germline-derived CDR1 and CDR2 are MNHEY and SMNVEV (reference sequence). CDR3 length: 14 residues. The V and J ends lost 2 bases and 1 base respectively, with 8 bases between them. This chain's CDR3 is CASSLNEGNYGYTF. CDR3 bases: TGTGCCAGCAGTTTAAATGAGGGTAACTATGGCTACACCTTC.

The J gene is TRBJ1-5, the V gene TRBV30; D not resolved. The CDR3 extends over 13 amino acids. V lost 0 bases to trimming and J lost 6 bases, with 9 bases between them. The germline V gene has CDR1 GTSNPN and CDR2 SVGIG (reference sequence). Here the CDR3 DNA reads TGTGCCTGGAGTGTACATGATGGTCAGCCCCAGCATTTT. Amino acids: CAWSVHDGQPQHF.

This chain links TRBV28 with TRBJ1-2, with a tentative D call TRBD1 (5 bases). The CDR3 contains 14 residues. Germline V gene sequence: CDR1 MDHEN, CDR2 SYDVKM. Between the trimmed V and J ends, which lost 6 bases and 5 bases, there was a span of 16 bases. CDR3 sequence reads: CASRGEGPVYGYTF. Written as DNA, the CDR3 is TGTGCCAGCAGAGGGGAGGGCCCCGTATATGGCTACACCTTC.

The chain combines TRBV4-1 with TRBJ2-1, with 8 bases fitting TRBD1. CDR3 length: 13 amino acids. The J segment lost 12 bases and the V segment lost 0 bases, leaving 4 bases of the junction unmatched. Germline V gene sequence: CDR1 MGHRA, CDR2 YSYEKL. DNA for the CDR3: TGCGCCAGCAGCCAAGATCGCGACAGGGGGCAGTTCTTC. The encoded protein is CASSQDRDRGQFF.

For the CDR3, the DNA is TGTGCCAGCAGTTGGACCCGGTCCGGAGGCGGGGAGCTGTTTTTT. Translating it yields CASSWTRSGGGELFF. The chain joins TRBV6-2 or TRBV6-3 to TRBJ2-2; possibly TRBD2 for D (5 bases). CDR1 is MNHEY and CDR2 is SVGEGT in the germline V gene. This CDR3 is 15 amino acids long. V was cut by 4 bases and J by 7 bases, with 16 bases left in between.

This clone was recorded only once. The J gene is TRBJ1-1, the V gene TRBV30; the D is unclear. Trimming took 0 bases from V and 0 from J, leaving 5 bases between them. CDR3 size: 13 residues. Germline V lookup: CDR1 GTSNPN, CDR2 SVGIG (reference sequence). The chain's CDR3 is CAWSVHLNTEAFF. The CDR3 nucleotides are TGTGCCTGGAGTGTACATCTGAACACTGAAGCTTTCTTT.

This chain connects TRBV10-3 to TRBJ2-5, with 8 nucleotides matching TRBD1. Germline V gives CDR1 ENHRY, CDR2 SYGVKD. V shed 2 bases, J shed 4 bases, and the junction held 9 bases outside the gene matches. The CDR3 is made up of 16 amino acids. In nucleotides, the CDR3 is TGTGCCATCAGTGAGGGGTCTGGTGGACAGGGAGAGACCCAGTACTTC. As protein: CAISEGSGGQGETQYF.

The chain joins TRBV6-1 to TRBJ1-1; tentative D call: TRBD1 (5 bases). The CDR3 runs 17 residues. Germline V gene data show CDR1 as MNHNS and CDR2 as SASEGT. The germline V and J ends were trimmed by 3 bases and 2 bases, with 19 bases remaining between them. The CDR3 bases are TGTGCCAGCAGTGACTACACCCGGGGGGGTATTAACACTGAAGCTTTCTTT. This codes for CASSDYTRGGINTEAFF.

This rearrangement joins TRBV5-4 to TRBJ1-2, with D possibly being TRBD1 (6 bases). Germline lookup yields CDR1 SGHNT and CDR2 YYREEE (reference sequence). Trimming removed 5 bases at V and 2 bases at J, with 10 bases between. The CDR3 spans 13 residues. CDR3 residues: CASRPQGNYGYTF. CDR3 in DNA: TGTGCCAGCAGACCACAGGGAAACTATGGCTACACCTTC.

The J gene is TRBJ2-7, the V gene TRBV19; tentatively, D is TRBD1 (6 bases). The ends were cut back, 5 bases at V and 6 bases at J, with 20 bases in the middle. CDR1 and CDR2 from the germline V gene are LNHDA and SQIVND (reference sequence). This CDR3 contains 15 residues. The CDR3 region is CASSFLGPTGLEQYF. In nucleotides, the CDR3 is TGTGCCAGTAGTTTCCTCGGGCCGACAGGCCTCGAGCAGTACTTC.

This chain uses TRBV28 with TRBJ1-4; 10 nucleotides line up with TRBD1. Trimming cost V 5 bases and J 14 bases; bases outside gene matches: 14. CDR1 MDHEN and CDR2 SYDVKM come from the germline V gene. The CDR3 runs 15 residues. CDR3 protein: CASSRPPGTGDGLFF. The CDR3 region has the DNA TGTGCCAGCAGTCGACCTCCCGGGACAGGGGATGGGCTGTTTTTT.

The chain uses TRBV5-1 and TRBJ2-2; 12 bases align to TRBD2. From germline, CDR1 is SGHRS and CDR2 YFSETQ. J was trimmed by 0 bases and V by 4 bases; bases with no gene match: 10. The CDR3 sequence is 19 residues long. CDR3 sequence: CASSLYRTSGAANTGELFF. The CDR3 DNA follows: TGCGCCAGCAGCCTGTATCGGACTAGCGGGGCCGCGAACACCGGGGAGCTGTTTTTT.